This T cell receptor (beta chain) appears in the sequencing data of a study of blood T cell repertoires in COVID-19. The wider study: Samples taken during acute and convalescent COVID-19 were collected in the United States, Italy and Spain. The analysed material was cDNA or gDNA that came from T cells, B-cell-depleted T cells, or PBMCs.

This clone was observed once. Patients of the Seattle cohort, enrolled during active infection, were followed longitudinally. Original handling: It was from reference gene primer amplification that nucleated cell counts were estimated. Assay used: immunoSEQ multiplex PCR; TCRdb lists only in-frame clones, some missing. That table supplies the V and J calls and clone size; D and trimming were determined from the DNA. The repertoire holds about 210,000 clones, with about four fifths as singletons. The TCR was taken from a woman aged 60-75 years with COVID-19, enrolled during active disease. The sequenced sample consisted of peripheral blood.

The CDR3: CAWSVPLLRDNRGPHTF. The CDR3 DNA reads as TGTGCCTGGAGTGTACCCCTTCTCCGGGATAACCGGGGTCCACACACCTTC. The chain combines TRBV30 with TRBJ1-2, with D uncertain. CDR3 size: 17 residues. Germline assignment: CDR1 GTSNPN and CDR2 SVGIG (reference sequence). The V end lost 0 bases, the J end lost 12 bases, and 29 bases lay between the germline ends.